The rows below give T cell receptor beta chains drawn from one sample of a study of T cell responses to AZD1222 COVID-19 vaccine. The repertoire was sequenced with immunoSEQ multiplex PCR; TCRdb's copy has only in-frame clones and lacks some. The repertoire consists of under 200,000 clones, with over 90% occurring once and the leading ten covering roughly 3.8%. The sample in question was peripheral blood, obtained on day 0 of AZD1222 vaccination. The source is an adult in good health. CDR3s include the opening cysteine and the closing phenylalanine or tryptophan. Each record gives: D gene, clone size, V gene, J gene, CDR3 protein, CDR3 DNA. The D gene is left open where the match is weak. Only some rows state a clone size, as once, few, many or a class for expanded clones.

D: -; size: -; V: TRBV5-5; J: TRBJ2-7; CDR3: CASSLVASYHHEQYF; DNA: TGTGCCAGCAGCTTGGTTGCCTCCTACCACCACGAGCAGTACTTC
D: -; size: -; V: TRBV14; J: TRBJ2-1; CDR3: CASTATGLSYNEQFF; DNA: TGTGCCAGCACGGCTACGGGGCTCAGCTACAATGAGCAGTTCTTC
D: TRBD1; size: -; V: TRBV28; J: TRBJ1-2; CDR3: CASDQGGHGYTF; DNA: TGTGCCTCTGACCAGGGGGGCCATGGCTACACCTTC
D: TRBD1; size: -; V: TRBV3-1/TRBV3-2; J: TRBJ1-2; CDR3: CASSTGGGMDSYGYTF; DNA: TGTGCCAGCAGCACAGGGGGTGGGATGGACAGCTATGGCTACACCTTC
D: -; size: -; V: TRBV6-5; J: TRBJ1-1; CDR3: CASISSLNTEAFF; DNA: TGTGCCAGCATCTCATCCTTGAACACTGAAGCTTTCTTT
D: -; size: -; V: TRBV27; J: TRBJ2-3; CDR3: CASSRGRADTQYF; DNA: TGTGCCAGCAGCAGGGGCAGGGCAGATACGCAGTATTTT
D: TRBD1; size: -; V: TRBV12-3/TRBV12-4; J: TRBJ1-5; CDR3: CASRSGGNQPQHF; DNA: TGTGCCAGCAGGTCAGGGGGTAATCAGCCCCAGCATTTT
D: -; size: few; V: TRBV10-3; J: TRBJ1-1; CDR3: CAISARRIEAFF; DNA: TGTGCCATCAGTGCCAGGCGGATTGAAGCTTTCTTT
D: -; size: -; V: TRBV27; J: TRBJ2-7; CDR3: CASSFPFGEQYF; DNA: TGTGCCAGCAGTTTCCCGTTTGGCGAGCAGTACTTC
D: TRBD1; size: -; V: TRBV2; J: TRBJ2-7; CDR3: CASSEGQGASYEQYF; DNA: TGTGCCAGCAGTGAGGGACAGGGGGCAAGCTACGAGCAGTACTTC
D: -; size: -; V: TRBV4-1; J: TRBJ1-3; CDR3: CASSETIGSGNTIYF; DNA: TGCGCCAGCAGCGAAACCATAGGCTCTGGAAACACCATATATTTT
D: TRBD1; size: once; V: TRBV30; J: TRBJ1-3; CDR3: CAWRSTGGGNTIYF; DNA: TGTGCCTGGAGATCTACAGGGGGTGGAAACACCATATATTTT
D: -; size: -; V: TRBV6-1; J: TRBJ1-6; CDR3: CASSDPWGSNSPLHF; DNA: TGTGCCAGCAGTGACCCCTGGGGGTCAAATTCACCCCTCCACTTT
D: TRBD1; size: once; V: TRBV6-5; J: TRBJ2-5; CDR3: CASSTTGVRRSTQYF; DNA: TGTGCCAGCAGTACCACAGGGGTTAGGCGGTCGACCCAGTACTTC
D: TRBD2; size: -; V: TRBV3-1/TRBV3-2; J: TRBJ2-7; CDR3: CASSQEGAGGSKYF; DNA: TGTGCCAGCAGCCAAGAAGGGGCGGGAGGATCCAAGTACTTC
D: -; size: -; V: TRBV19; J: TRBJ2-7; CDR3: CASSIKAVQGSTAFVRYF; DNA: TGTGCCAGTAGTATTAAAGCCGTACAGGGTTCGACTGCTTTTGTACGGTACTTC
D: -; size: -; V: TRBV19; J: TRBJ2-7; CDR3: CASSVDTGYEQYF; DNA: TGTGCCAGTAGCGTCGATACGGGCTACGAGCAGTACTTC
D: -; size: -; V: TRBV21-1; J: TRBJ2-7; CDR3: CASSKVDRVSGYEQYF; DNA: TGTGCCAGCAGCAAAGTTGACAGGGTAAGCGGTTACGAGCAGTACTTC
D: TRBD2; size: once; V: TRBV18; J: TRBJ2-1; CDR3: CASSPEGLAGDEQFF; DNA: TGTGCCAGCTCACCAGAGGGACTAGCGGGAGATGAGCAGTTCTTC
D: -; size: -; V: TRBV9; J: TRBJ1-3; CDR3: CASSVTYSGNTIYF; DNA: TGTGCCAGCAGTGTCACCTACTCTGGAAACACCATATATTTT
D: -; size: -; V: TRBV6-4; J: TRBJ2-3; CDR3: CASSEYGDTQYF; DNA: TGTGCCAGCAGTGAGTATGGAGATACGCAGTATTTT
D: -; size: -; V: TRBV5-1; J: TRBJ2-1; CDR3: CASSLEGGYNEQFF; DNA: TGCGCCAGCAGCTTGGAAGGGGGGTACAATGAGCAGTTCTTC
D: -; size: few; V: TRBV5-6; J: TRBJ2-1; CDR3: CASSFFVDHEQFF; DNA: TGTGCCAGCAGCTTTTTTGTGGATCATGAGCAGTTCTTC
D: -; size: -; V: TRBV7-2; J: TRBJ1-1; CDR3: CASSLGRMNTEAFF; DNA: TGTGCCAGCAGCCTGGGGCGTATGAACACTGAAGCTTTCTTT
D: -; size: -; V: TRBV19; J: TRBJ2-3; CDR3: CATLYRGTDTQYF; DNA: TGTGCCACTCTATATAGAGGCACAGATACGCAGTATTTT
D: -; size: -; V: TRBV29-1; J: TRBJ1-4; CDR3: CSVRKQAELATNEKLFF; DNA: TGCAGCGTTCGTAAACAGGCTGAACTTGCAACTAATGAAAAACTGTTTTTT
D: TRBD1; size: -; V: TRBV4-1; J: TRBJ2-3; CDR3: CASRTLPTGVTDTQYF; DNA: TGCGCCAGCAGAACCCTCCCGACAGGGGTGACTGATACGCAGTATTTT
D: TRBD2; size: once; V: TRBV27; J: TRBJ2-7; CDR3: CASSHGGASYEQYF; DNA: TGTGCCAGCAGTCACGGGGGGGCATCCTACGAGCAGTACTTC
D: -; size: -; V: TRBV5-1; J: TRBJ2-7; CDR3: CASSSAGQTYEQYF; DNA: TGCGCCAGCAGCTCTGCGGGACAGACCTACGAGCAGTACTTC
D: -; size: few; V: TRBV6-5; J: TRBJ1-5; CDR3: CASSRQINQPQHF; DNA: TGTGCCAGCAGTAGACAAATCAATCAGCCCCAGCATTTT
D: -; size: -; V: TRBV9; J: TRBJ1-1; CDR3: CASSREENTEAFF; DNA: TGTGCCAGCAGCAGGGAGGAGAACACTGAAGCTTTCTTT
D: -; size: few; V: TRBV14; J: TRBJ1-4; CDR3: CASSQLTGRGPNEKLFF; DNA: TGTGCCAGCAGCCAATTGACGGGGCGAGGGCCGAATGAAAAACTGTTTTTT
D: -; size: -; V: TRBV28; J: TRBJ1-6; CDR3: CASSPLYSNSPLHF; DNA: TGTGCCAGCAGCCCCCTATACTCTAATTCACCCCTCCACTTT
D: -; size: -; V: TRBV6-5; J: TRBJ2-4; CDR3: CASSYSGGYIQYF; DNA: TGTGCCAGCAGTTACTCCGGGGGTTACATTCAGTACTTC
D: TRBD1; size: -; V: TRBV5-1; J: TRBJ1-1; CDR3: CASSRLTGANTEAFF; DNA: TGCGCCAGCAGCCGCCTGACAGGGGCGAACACTGAAGCTTTCTTT